A selection of T cell receptor beta chains follows, all from one sample in a study of T-cell memory formation after mild COVID-19. MiXCR was run by TCRdb on the 5' RACE reads, yielding one entry per CDR3 protein. The sample shows fewer than 700,000 distinct CDR3 sequences, 20% to 25% of them seen only once. The sequencing sample was made of PBMCs or a T cell subset sorted from them (not recorded which). These receptors all stem from an adult woman who had mild COVID-19 (a few samples of this study predate the infection). Cell type and time point are not known. CDR3s include the opening cysteine and the closing phenylalanine or tryptophan. D genes are given only for firm matches. Only some rows state a clone size, as once, few, many or a class for expanded clones.

D gene	V gene	clone size	CDR3 length	J gene	CDR3 DNA	CDR3 protein
TRBD2	TRBV19	few	16	TRBJ2-1	TGTGCCAGTACTCAAAACCCCGGGACTAGCTACAATGAGCAGTTCTTC	CASTQNPGTSYNEQFF
TRBD2	TRBV12-3/TRBV12-4	-	11	TRBJ2-1	TGTGCCAGCAGTCAAACTAGCGCTCAGTTCTTC	CASSQTSAQFF
-	TRBV7-2	few	16	TRBJ1-5	TGTGCCAGCAGCTCAGGGAGGGTCTATAGCAATCAGCCCCAGCATTTT	CASSSGRVYSNQPQHF
TRBD2	TRBV20-1	few	15	TRBJ2-3	TGCAGTGCTAGGGGACTAGCGGGGGTGACAGATACGCAGTATTTT	CSARGLAGVTDTQYF
-	TRBV15	-	13	TRBJ2-5	TGTGCCACCAGCGCCTACGAACAAGAGACCCAGTACTTC	CATSAYEQETQYF
-	TRBV7-9	few	15	TRBJ2-1	TGTGCCAGCAGCCCCAGGCAGGGGCCAGGGTATGAGCAGTTCTTC	CASSPRQGPGYEQFF
-	TRBV5-6	-	13	TRBJ2-7	TGTGCCAGCAGCTTGTGGGACAAGGCCGAGCAGTACTTC	CASSLWDKAEQYF
TRBD1	TRBV18	-	15	TRBJ2-1	TGTGCCAGCTCACCGAGCAGGGGGCAGAACAATGAGCAGTTCTTC	CASSPSRGQNNEQFF
-	TRBV7-2	-	17	TRBJ1-3	TGTGCCAGCAGCGCGAGAGTGGTATCAGGGGTGGGAAACACCATATATTTT	CASSARVVSGVGNTIYF
-	TRBV5-6	many	17	TRBJ2-5	TGTGCCAGCAGCCCCCGGCGAGGACTGTGGGGACAAGAGACCCAGTACTTC	CASSPRRGLWGQETQYF
TRBD2	TRBV29-1	few	15	TRBJ2-5	TGCAGCGTCCCCCGTAGCGGGGGGACTCAAGAGACCCAGTACTTC	CSVPRSGGTQETQYF
TRBD1	TRBV20-1	-	14	TRBJ1-4	TGCAGTGCTATCCTACAGGGGCGGAATGAAAAACTGTTTTTT	CSAILQGRNEKLFF
-	TRBV5-8	-	16	TRBJ1-1	TGTGCCAGCAGTTACTACAAGGGGAAATTGGGCACTGAAGCTTTCTTT	CASSYYKGKLGTEAFF
-	TRBV5-6	few	14	TRBJ2-1	TGTGCCAGCAGCTTGGTCAGACCCGCCGGGGAGCAGTTCTTC	CASSLVRPAGEQFF
-	TRBV4-1	-	16	TRBJ2-5	TGCGCCAGCAGCCAAGGGTCAGGGGCGAGCCAGGAGACCCAGTACTTC	CASSQGSGASQETQYF
-	TRBV9	many	12	TRBJ2-2	TGTGCCAGCAGCGTAGGGTCCGGGGAGCTGTTTTTT	CASSVGSGELFF
-	TRBV30	few	14	TRBJ2-1	TGTGCCTGGAGTGTCGGGATTCCTAACAATGAGCAGTTCTTC	CAWSVGIPNNEQFF